This T cell receptor (beta chain) was sequenced for a study of cytomegalovirus exposure and HLA in healthy donors. Amplification used 60 Vbeta primers and 13 Jbeta primers. TCRdb keeps only in-frame clones here, not all; method: immunoSEQ multiplex PCR. Altogether about 150,000 clones are present, 75% to 80% being singletons, with the ten largest covering roughly 3%. V was trimmed by 2 bases and J by 2 bases, leaving 9 bases between them. Per the germline V gene, CDR1 is SGHKS and CDR2 is YYEKEE (reference sequence). The CDR3 spans 14 residues. The chain joins TRBV5-5 to TRBJ2-3, with a tentative D call TRBD1 (5 bases). This clonotype was sampled from a woman between 40 and 50 years old in good health and CMV-seronegative. The sequenced sample consisted of PBMCs. CDR3 region: CASSFQGYTDTQYF. The CDR3 nucleotides are TGTGCCAGCAGCTTCCAGGGCTACACAGATACGCAGTATTTT. Combining the CDR3 with reference TRBV5-5 and TRBJ2-3 gives the whole variable domain DAGVTQSPTHLIKTRGQQVTLRCSPISGHKSVSWYQQVLGQGPQFIFQYYEKEERGRGNFPDRFSARQFPNYSSELNVNALLLGDSALYLCASSFQGYTDTQYFGPGTRLTVL.